The 32 T cell receptor beta chains below all came from one sample that was sequenced in a study of blood T cell repertoires in COVID-19. TCRdb keeps only in-frame clones here, not all; method: immunoSEQ multiplex PCR. The sample includes nearly 250,000 clones, roughly 85% of them seen just once. The sequencing input was PBMCs or T cells enriched from blood (not recorded which). The receptors originated from a woman aged 45-65 years with acute COVID-19.

This rearrangement joins TRBV12-5 to TRBJ1-3; D is uncertain. Trimming took 6 bases from V and 9 from J, leaving 12 bases between them. In germline, CDR1 is LGHNT, CDR2 FRNRAP. CDR3 length equals 12 residues. The CDR3 reads CASGDPSGTIYF. CDR3 sequence (DNA): TGTGCTAGTGGAGATCCAAGCGGCACCATATATTTT.

The gene calls are TRBV10-3 and TRBJ2-2; D perhaps matches TRBD1 (6 bases). V was clipped by 1 base and J by 4 bases, with 10 bases between them. The germline CDR1 and CDR2 sequences are ENHRY and SYGVKD. The CDR3 loop spans 15 amino acids. The CDR3 spells CAISELEGGTGELFF. For the CDR3, the DNA is TGTGCCATCAGTGAGTTGGAAGGGGGCACCGGGGAGCTGTTTTTT.

This chain uses TRBV19 with TRBJ1-3; 7 positions agree with TRBD1. The germline gives CDR1 LNHDA, CDR2 SQIVND (reference sequence). The length of the CDR3 is 17 residues. V trimming: 5 bases; J trimming: 5 bases; junction bases outside the gene matches: 15. The CDR3 region is CASSPRQGSASRNTIYF. CDR3 bases: TGTGCCAGTAGTCCACGACAGGGAAGTGCTTCGAGAAACACCATATATTTT.

CDR3 nucleotide sequence: TGTGCCATCCGCCCGGCTGGCAATCAGCCCCAGCATTTT. Encoded protein: CAIRPAGNQPQHF. V and J are TRBV6-2 or TRBV6-3 and TRBJ1-5; no clear D gene. With 10 bases removed from V and 2 bases from J, the gap between germline ends came to 12 bases. Germline V gives CDR1 MNHEY, CDR2 SVGEGT. The CDR3 is made up of 13 amino acids.

J is TRBJ1-5 and V is TRBV10-3, with D tentatively TRBD1 (6 bases). There are 14 residues in the CDR3. CDR1 and CDR2 from the germline V gene are ENHRY and SYGVKD. The V end lost 4 bases, the J end lost 1 base, and 8 bases lay between the germline ends. CDR3 in DNA: TGTGCCATCAGTGCTGGACAGAGCAATCAGCCCCAGCATTTT. Its protein product is CAISAGQSNQPQHF.

The chain recombines TRBV7-8 with TRBJ2-3; 8 nucleotides line up with TRBD2. Germline assignment: CDR1 SGHVS and CDR2 FQNEAQ. V dropped 4 bases and J dropped 1; count of bases not matched to a gene: 7. The CDR3 is 16 residues long. As DNA, the CDR3 is TGTGCCAGCAGCTCCGAACTAGCGGTCGGCACAGATACGCAGTATTTT. Its translation: CASSSELAVGTDTQYF. Together with reference TRBV7-8 and TRBJ2-3, the CDR3 gives the full variable domain: GAGVSQSPRYKVAKRGQDVALRCDPISGHVSLFWYQQALGQGPEFLTYFQNEAQLDKSGLPSDRFFAERPEGSVSTLKIQRTQQEDSAVYLCASSSELAVGTDTQYFGPGTRLTVL.

This rearrangement joins TRBV7-3 to TRBJ2-2, with 13 bases fitting TRBD2. The CDR3 is 14 residues long. Germline values: CDR1 SGHTA, CDR2 FQGTGA. Losses at the gene ends were 4 bases for V and 10 bases for J; bases not matched to a gene: 3. This CDR3 is CASSSGLAGVELFF. DNA of the CDR3: TGTGCCAGCAGCTCAGGACTAGCGGGGGTGGAGCTGTTTTTT.

The gene calls are TRBV7-2 and TRBJ2-3; D might be TRBD1 (6 bases). Germline assignment: CDR1 SGHTA and CDR2 FQGNSA. The CDR3 runs to 13 residues. V was clipped by 5 bases and J by 6 bases, with 12 bases between them. CDR3 sequence reads: CASSPIRGDTQYF. CDR3 DNA sequence: TGTGCCAGCAGCCCTATAAGGGGGGATACGCAGTATTTT.

This chain connects TRBV19 to TRBJ2-3; D is perhaps TRBD2 (6 bases). The CDR3 runs 15 residues. Trimming removed 4 bases at V and 0 bases at J, with 11 bases between. The V gene's germline CDR1 is LNHDA and CDR2 SQIVND (reference sequence). The CDR3 loop is CASSRGGHSTDTQYF. CDR3 nucleotides: TGTGCCAGTAGTAGAGGAGGGCACAGCACAGATACGCAGTATTTT. Supplemented by reference TRBV19 and TRBJ2-3, the full variable domain reads DGGITQSPKYLFRKEGQNVTLSCEQNLNHDAMYWYRQDPGQGLRLIYYSQIVNDFQKGDIAEGYSVSREKKESFPLTVTSAQKNPTAFYLCASSRGGHSTDTQYFGPGTRLTVL.

The rearrangement joins TRBV18 to TRBJ2-2; 8 bases match TRBD1. CDR3 length: 15 amino acids. V shed 0 bases, J shed 3 bases, and the junction held 0 bases outside the gene matches. Per the germline V gene, CDR1 is KGHSH and CDR2 is LQKENI. The CDR3 is CASSPPDRDTGELFF. The CDR3, as DNA: TGTGCCAGCTCACCACCGGACAGGGACACCGGGGAGCTGTTTTTT.

The chain uses TRBV4-3 and TRBJ1-3; possibly TRBD1 for D (5 bases). This CDR3 has 16 amino acids. Germline CDR1 and CDR2: LGHNA and YSLEER. The V gene lost 0 bases and the J gene lost 0 bases, with 9 bases spanning the gap. In nucleotides, the CDR3 is TGCGCCAGCAGCCAAGATCGGAGGGGCTCTGGAAACACCATATATTTT. Its protein is CASSQDRRGSGNTIYF.

On this clone: The identical CDR3 is also encoded by other nucleotide sequences in the sample. This chain joins TRBV4-2 and TRBJ1-2; TRBD1 matches 7 bases. The CDR3 runs to 14 residues. J was trimmed by 3 bases and V by 2 bases; bases with no gene match: 3. In germline, CDR1 is LGHNA, CDR2 YNFKEQ. CDR3 residues: CASSQPGQYYGYTF. The CDR3 coding sequence is TGTGCCAGCAGCCAACCGGGACAGTACTATGGCTACACCTTC.

The rearrangement joins TRBV30 to TRBJ2-1; 14 bases map to TRBD2. CDR1 and CDR2 (germline): GTSNPN, SVGIG (reference sequence). V lost 3 bases and J lost 6; bases outside the gene matches: 4. This CDR3 comprises 15 residues. Here the CDR3 DNA reads TGTGCCTGGAGCCCCGGGACTAGCGGGGGCAATGAGCAGTTCTTC. Protein sequence: CAWSPGTSGGNEQFF.

The chain links TRBV7-9 to TRBJ2-1; TRBD2 aligns across 16 bases. Losses at the gene ends were 5 bases for V and 1 base for J; bases not matched to a gene: 5. The V gene's germline CDR1 is SEHNR and CDR2 FQNEAQ (reference sequence). This CDR3 is built from 18 residues. The CDR3 DNA follows: TGTGCCAGCAGCGGAGGGACTAGCGGGGGGGCGTCCTACAATGAGCAGTTCTTC. Encoded protein: CASSGGTSGGASYNEQFF.

V and J are TRBV24-1 and TRBJ2-2; 9 bases align to TRBD1. The CDR3 spans 14 residues. Germline V gene data show CDR1 as KGHDR and CDR2 as SFDVKD. V lost 8 bases, J lost 6 bases, and 6 bases stayed unmatched. In DNA form, the CDR3 reads TGTGCCACCAAGGGACAGGGCGGGGCCGGGGAGCTGTTTTTT. The encoded protein is CATKGQGGAGELFF.

The chain has TRBV19 and TRBJ1-2; 7 bases fit TRBD1. The CDR3 consists of 14 residues. V shed 5 bases and J 2 bases; nucleotides not matched to a gene: 5. Germline CDR1 is LNHDA and CDR2 is SQIVND (reference sequence). DNA of the CDR3: TGTGCCAGTAGTCCCCACAGGGGAAACTATGGCTACACCTTC. Its translation: CASSPHRGNYGYTF. The variable domain in full, with the rest retrieved from reference TRBV19 and TRBJ1-2, is DGGITQSPKYLFRKEGQNVTLSCEQNLNHDAMYWYRQDPGQGLRLIYYSQIVNDFQKGDIAEGYSVSREKKESFPLTVTSAQKNPTAFYLCASSPHRGNYGYTFGSGTRLTVV.

The chain joins TRBV2 to TRBJ1-2, with D hard to call. CDR3 size: 13 residues. The V and J ends lost 3 bases and 8 bases respectively, with 13 bases between them. Germline CDR1 and CDR2: SNHLY and FYNNEI. CDR3 sequence (DNA): TGTGCCAGCAGTGATTCTCGGCAGCGGGGCTACACCTTC. As protein: CASSDSRQRGYTF.

This clone was seen only once. This chain joins TRBV12-3 or TRBV12-4 and TRBJ1-2, with D hard to call. This CDR3 region has 12 residues. Between the trimmed V and J ends, which lost 1 base and 4 bases, there was a span of 4 bases. The CDR3 sequence: CASSLDGYGYTF. DNA for the CDR3: TGTGCCAGCAGTTTAGACGGCTATGGCTACACCTTC.

The chain recombines TRBV15 with TRBJ1-2; D uncertain. The germline CDR1 and CDR2 sequences are LNHNV and YYDKDF (reference sequence). This CDR3 contains 14 residues. With 0 bases removed from V and 5 bases from J, the gap between germline ends came to 10 bases. CDR3 sequence: CATSRDRRRYGYTF. DNA for the CDR3: TGTGCCACCAGCAGAGATCGCCGGAGATATGGCTACACCTTC. The complete variable domain, with remaining parts taken from reference TRBV15 and TRBJ1-2, reads DAMVIQNPRYQVTQFGKPVTLSCSQTLNHNVMYWYQQKSSQAPKLLFHYYDKDFNNEADTPDNFQSRRPNTSFCFLDIRSPGLGDTAMYLCATSRDRRRYGYTFGSGTRLTVV.

V usage is TRBV5-5 and J usage is TRBJ1-6, with D maybe TRBD1 (5 bases). The CDR3 has 17 residues. Per germline, CDR1 SGHKS and CDR2 YYEKEE (reference sequence). Deletions cut 0 bases from V and 0 bases from J, with 10 bases between. CDR3: CASSLARGSSYNSPLHF. The CDR3 DNA follows: TGTGCCAGCAGCTTGGCAAGGGGAAGCTCCTATAATTCACCCCTCCACTTT.

The V gene is TRBV7-8, the J gene TRBJ2-4; the match to TRBD1 covers 11 bases. The CDR3 has 16 amino acids. The germline CDR1 and CDR2 sequences are SGHVS and FQNEAQ. Unmatched junction bases numbered 12, after V lost 5 bases and J lost 9 bases. The CDR3 spells CASSAGLGQGGSIQYF. CDR3 DNA sequence: TGTGCCAGCAGCGCAGGACTGGGACAGGGGGGGAGCATTCAGTACTTC. The complete variable domain, with remaining parts taken from reference TRBV7-8 and TRBJ2-4, reads GAGVSQSPRYKVAKRGQDVALRCDPISGHVSLFWYQQALGQGPEFLTYFQNEAQLDKSGLPSDRFFAERPEGSVSTLKIQRTQQEDSAVYLCASSAGLGQGGSIQYFGAGTRLSVL.

This clone was counted only a few times. The V gene is TRBV6-5, the J gene TRBJ1-1, with 9 positions matching TRBD1. Germline CDR1 is MNHEY and CDR2 is SVGAGI. V gave up 8 bases and J gave up 0 bases; unmatched junction bases: 4. The CDR3 totals 14 residues. The CDR3 reads CASRDRVMNTEAFF. The CDR3 nucleotides are TGTGCCAGCCGGGACAGGGTCATGAACACTGAAGCTTTCTTT.

The chain carries TRBV6-5 and TRBJ1-4; D remains ambiguous. The CDR3 is made up of 11 amino acids. V was cut by 6 bases and J by 8 bases, with 7 bases left in between. Germline V gene sequence: CDR1 MNHEY, CDR2 SVGAGI. The CDR3 DNA is TGTGCCAGCAGCCAGAGGGAAAAACTGTTTTTT. Its translation: CASSQREKLFF.

This rearrangement joins TRBV5-4 to TRBJ1-1; the D gene is possibly TRBD1 (6 bases). Trimming pared 2 bases from V and 3 bases from J, leaving 11 bases between. Germline V lookup: CDR1 SGHNT, CDR2 YYREEE (reference sequence). The CDR3 has 14 amino acids. In nucleotides, the CDR3 is TGTGCCAGCAGCTTTCAGGGGTATGACACTGAAGCTTTCTTT. Protein sequence: CASSFQGYDTEAFF.

The chain recombines TRBV12-3 or TRBV12-4 with TRBJ1-2, with D possibly matching TRBD1 (6 bases). CDR3 length: 13 residues. V was clipped by 9 bases and J by 0 bases, with 11 bases between them. The CDR3, as DNA: TGTGCCAGTAAACAGGGAGCTAACTATGGCTACACCTTC. It specifies CASKQGANYGYTF.

The V gene is TRBV11-2, the J gene TRBJ1-2, with 8 bases lining up with TRBD1. The CDR3 contains 16 residues. After removal of 5 bases from V and 0 bases from J, the junction contained 8 bases not matched to a gene. The germline gives CDR1 SGHAT, CDR2 FQNNGV. The CDR3 nucleotides are TGTGCCAGCAGCCAACGGACAGGGCAAGCTAACTATGGCTACACCTTC. Its protein is CASSQRTGQANYGYTF.

V and J are TRBV18 and TRBJ2-2; D unresolved. With 2 bases removed from V and 6 bases from J, the gap between germline ends came to 13 bases. The CDR3 covers 15 residues. CDR1 is KGHSH and CDR2 is LQKENI in the germline V gene. The CDR3 nucleotides are TGTGCCAGCTCACCAATGGCAGTTGGTTCCGGGGAGCTGTTTTTT. It yields the protein CASSPMAVGSGELFF. The full variable domain, its missing parts supplied by reference TRBV18 and TRBJ2-2, is NAGVMQNPRHLVRRRGQEARLRCSPMKGHSHVYWYRQLPEEGLKFMVYLQKENIIDESGMPKERFSAEFPKEGPSILRIQQVVRGDSAAYFCASSPMAVGSGELFFGEGSRLTVL.

The chain is built from TRBV6-2 or TRBV6-3 and TRBJ1-1, with D perhaps TRBD1 (5 bases). The V end was cut by 5 bases, the J end by 4 bases, with 14 bases between. From germline, CDR1 is MNHEY and CDR2 SVGEGT. This CDR3 has 14 amino acids. The CDR3 spells CASSDFMGGTEAFF. The DNA for the CDR3 is TGTGCCAGCAGTGACTTTATGGGGGGCACTGAAGCTTTCTTT.

The J gene is TRBJ2-3, the V gene TRBV11-3, with D perhaps TRBD1 (5 bases). The CDR3 runs to 16 residues. Trimming removed 0 bases at V and 1 base at J, with 11 bases between. The germline gives CDR1 SGHNT, CDR2 YENEEA. Here the CDR3 reads CASSLDVGARTDTQYF. DNA for the CDR3: TGTGCCAGCAGCTTAGATGTAGGGGCCCGCACAGATACGCAGTATTTT. Based on the CDR3 plus reference TRBV11-3 and TRBJ2-3, the full variable domain is EAGVVQSPRYKIIEKKQPVAFWCNPISGHNTLYWYLQNLGQGPELLIRYENEEAVDDSQLPKDRFSAERLKGVDSTLKIQPAELGDSAVYLCASSLDVGARTDTQYFGPGTRLTVL.

The chain employs TRBV27 and TRBJ1-5, with 10 nucleotides matching TRBD1. Germline lookup yields CDR1 MNHEY and CDR2 SMNVEV (reference sequence). The CDR3 runs 15 residues. Germline trimming cut 5 bases from V and 6 bases from J; bases unmatched to any gene: 7. The chain's CDR3 is CASSRDRGESQPQHF. As DNA, the CDR3 is TGTGCCAGCAGTCGGGACAGGGGTGAAAGTCAGCCCCAGCATTTT.

This clone was observed a handful of times. The V and J genes are TRBV6-5 and TRBJ2-7, with D hard to call. The CDR3 is 13 residues long. CDR1 is MNHEY and CDR2 is SVGAGI in the germline V gene. V lost 5 bases and J lost 0, with 8 bases in between. The CDR3 here is CASSTRSSYEQYF. In nucleotides, the CDR3 is TGTGCCAGCAGTACGAGGAGCTCCTACGAGCAGTACTTC.

This chain links TRBV18 with TRBJ2-1, with a tentative D call TRBD2 (5 bases). Germline V lookup: CDR1 KGHSH, CDR2 LQKENI. The CDR3 contains 15 residues. Trimming took 8 bases from V and 0 from J, leaving 14 bases between them. CDR3 DNA sequence: TGTGCCAGCCTCGGAGGCGGAAGCTCCTACAATGAGCAGTTCTTC. Translating it yields CASLGGGSSYNEQFF.